Sequencing of this T cell receptor (beta chain) was carried out in a study of blood T cell repertoires in COVID-19. For the study at large: Some COVID-19 samples were acute and others convalescent; all came from the United States, Italy and Spain. In each case, the material was cDNA or gDNA derived from T cells, B-cell-depleted T cells, or PBMCs.

Per germline, CDR1 LNHDA and CDR2 SQIVND (reference sequence). Trimming at V came to 6 bases and at J to 6 bases, leaving 8 bases not matched to a gene. The CDR3 loop spans 13 amino acids. How the authors handled the data: Estimation of nucleated cell counts relied on the amplification of reference gene primers. This table comes from immunoSEQ multiplex PCR, and its TCRdb copy is limited to in-frame clones, with some not included. From that table come the V and J calls and clone size; the DNA was used to work out D and trimming. The top ten hold around 6.5% of the sample, which has roughly 33,000 clones, around 88% seen once.

This TCR came from a human donor in a cohort sampled during active COVID-19. Sequencing was carried out using peripheral blood. The chain combines TRBV19 with TRBJ2-7; 7 bases agree with TRBD1. The CDR3 sequence is CASRPGQLGEQYF. The CDR3 DNA reads as TGTGCCAGTAGGCCGGGACAGCTCGGCGAGCAGTACTTC.